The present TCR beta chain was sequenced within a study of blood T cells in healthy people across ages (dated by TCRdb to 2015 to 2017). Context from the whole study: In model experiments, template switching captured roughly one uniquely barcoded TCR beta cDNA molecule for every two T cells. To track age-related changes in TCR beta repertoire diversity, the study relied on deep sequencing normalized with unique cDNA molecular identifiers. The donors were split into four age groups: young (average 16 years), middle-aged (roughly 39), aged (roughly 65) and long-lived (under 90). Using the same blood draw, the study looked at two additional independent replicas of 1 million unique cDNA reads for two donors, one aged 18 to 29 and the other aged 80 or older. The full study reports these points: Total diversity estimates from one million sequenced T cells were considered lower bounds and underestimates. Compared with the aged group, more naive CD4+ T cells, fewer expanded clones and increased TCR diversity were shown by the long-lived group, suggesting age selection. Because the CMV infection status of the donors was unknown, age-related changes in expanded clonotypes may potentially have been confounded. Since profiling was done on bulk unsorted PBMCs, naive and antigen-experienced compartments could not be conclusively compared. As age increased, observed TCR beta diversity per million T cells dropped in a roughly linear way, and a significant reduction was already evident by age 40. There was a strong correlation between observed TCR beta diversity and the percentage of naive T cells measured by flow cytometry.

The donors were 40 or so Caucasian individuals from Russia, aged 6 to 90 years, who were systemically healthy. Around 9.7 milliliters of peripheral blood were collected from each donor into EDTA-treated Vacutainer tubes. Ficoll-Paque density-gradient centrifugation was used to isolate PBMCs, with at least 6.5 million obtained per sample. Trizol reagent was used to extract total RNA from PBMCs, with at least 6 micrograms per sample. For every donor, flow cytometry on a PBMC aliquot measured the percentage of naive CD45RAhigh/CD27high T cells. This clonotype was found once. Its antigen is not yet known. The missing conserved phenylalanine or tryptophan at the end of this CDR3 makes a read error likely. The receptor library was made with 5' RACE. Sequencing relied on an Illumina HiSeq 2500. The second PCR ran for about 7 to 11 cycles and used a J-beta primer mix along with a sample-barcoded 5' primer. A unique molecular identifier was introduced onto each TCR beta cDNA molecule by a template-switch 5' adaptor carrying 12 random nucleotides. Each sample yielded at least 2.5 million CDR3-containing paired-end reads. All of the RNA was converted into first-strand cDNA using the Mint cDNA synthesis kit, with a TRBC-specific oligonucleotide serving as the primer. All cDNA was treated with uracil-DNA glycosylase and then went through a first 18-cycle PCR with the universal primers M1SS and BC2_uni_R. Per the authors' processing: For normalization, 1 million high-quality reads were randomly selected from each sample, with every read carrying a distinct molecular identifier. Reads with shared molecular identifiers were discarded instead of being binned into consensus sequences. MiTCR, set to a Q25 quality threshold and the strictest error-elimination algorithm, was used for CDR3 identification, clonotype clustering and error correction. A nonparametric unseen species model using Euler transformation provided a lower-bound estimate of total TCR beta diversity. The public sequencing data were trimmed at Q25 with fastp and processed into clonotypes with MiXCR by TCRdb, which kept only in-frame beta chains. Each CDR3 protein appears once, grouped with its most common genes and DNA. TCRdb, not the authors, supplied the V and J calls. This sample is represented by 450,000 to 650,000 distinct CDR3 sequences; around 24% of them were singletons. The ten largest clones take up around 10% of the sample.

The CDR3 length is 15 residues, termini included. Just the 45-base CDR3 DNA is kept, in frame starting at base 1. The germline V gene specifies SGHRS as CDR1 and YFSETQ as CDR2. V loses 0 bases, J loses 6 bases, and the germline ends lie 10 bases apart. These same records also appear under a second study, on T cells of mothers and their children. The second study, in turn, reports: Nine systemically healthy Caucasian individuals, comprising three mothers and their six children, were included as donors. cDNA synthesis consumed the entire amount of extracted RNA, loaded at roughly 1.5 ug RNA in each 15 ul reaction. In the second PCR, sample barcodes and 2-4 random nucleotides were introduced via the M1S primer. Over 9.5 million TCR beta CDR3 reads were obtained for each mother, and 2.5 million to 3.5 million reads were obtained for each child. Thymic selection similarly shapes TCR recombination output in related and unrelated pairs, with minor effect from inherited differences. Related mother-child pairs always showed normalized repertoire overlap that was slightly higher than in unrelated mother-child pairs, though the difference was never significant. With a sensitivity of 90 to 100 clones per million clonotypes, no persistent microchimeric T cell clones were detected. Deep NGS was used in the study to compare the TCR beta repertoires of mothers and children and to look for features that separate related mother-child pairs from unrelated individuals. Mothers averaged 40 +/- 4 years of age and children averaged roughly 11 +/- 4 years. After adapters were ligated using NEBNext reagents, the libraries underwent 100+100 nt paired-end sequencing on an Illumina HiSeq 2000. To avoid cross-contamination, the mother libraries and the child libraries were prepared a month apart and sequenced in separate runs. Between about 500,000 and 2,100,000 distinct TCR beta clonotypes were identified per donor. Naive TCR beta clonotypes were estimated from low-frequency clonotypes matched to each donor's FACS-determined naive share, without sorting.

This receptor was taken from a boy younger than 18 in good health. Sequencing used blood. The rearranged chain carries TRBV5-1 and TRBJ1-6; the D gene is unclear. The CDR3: CASSLVGSRNSPLHL. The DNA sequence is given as TGCGCCAGCAGCTTGGTAGGATCCCGTAATTCACCCCTCCACCTT.